The 20 T cell receptor beta chains below were found in one sample sequenced in a study of blood T cell repertoires in COVID-19. Using immunoSEQ multiplex PCR, the repertoire was profiled, and TCRdb retains in-frame clones only, with some absent. Among 150,000 to 200,000 clones listed, about 77% were seen once. The material sequenced was PBMCs or T cells enriched from blood (not recorded which). The receptors originated from a woman aged 50 to 65 with acute COVID-19.

This chain joins TRBV24-1 and TRBJ1-5, with 10 bases fitting TRBD1. Per germline, CDR1 KGHDR and CDR2 SFDVKD. After removal of 5 bases from V and 5 bases from J, the junction contained 14 bases not matched to a gene. CDR3 length: 18 residues. This chain's CDR3 is CATSVTLPGQGPYQPQHF. DNA of the CDR3: TGTGCCACCAGTGTAACACTCCCGGGACAGGGGCCCTATCAGCCCCAGCATTTT.

V and J are TRBV4-3 and TRBJ1-2; 7 bases are a match to TRBD1. CDR3 length: 16 residues. The V and J ends lost 4 bases and 6 bases, in that order; junction bases with no gene match: 14. Germline-derived CDR1 and CDR2 are LGHNA and YSLEER. CDR3 amino acids: CASSPTLTGVLDGYTF. CDR3 in DNA: TGCGCCAGCAGCCCGACGCTTACAGGGGTTTTGGATGGCTACACCTTC.

This rearrangement joins TRBV7-8 to TRBJ2-3; tentatively, D is TRBD1 (5 bases). This CDR3 is 15 amino acids long. CDR1 and CDR2 from the germline V gene are SGHVS and FQNEAQ. V lost 4 bases and J lost 0, with 11 bases in between. CDR3 region: CASSSRTPSTDTQYF. The CDR3 nucleotides read TGTGCCAGCAGCTCCCGGACACCTAGCACAGATACGCAGTATTTT. Filled out from reference TRBV7-8 and TRBJ2-3, the complete variable domain reads GAGVSQSPRYKVAKRGQDVALRCDPISGHVSLFWYQQALGQGPEFLTYFQNEAQLDKSGLPSDRFFAERPEGSVSTLKIQRTQQEDSAVYLCASSSRTPSTDTQYFGPGTRLTVL.

The V gene is TRBV19, the J gene TRBJ1-1; D might be TRBD1 (5 bases). The CDR3 has 14 amino acids. The germline gives CDR1 LNHDA, CDR2 SQIVND (reference sequence). V was shortened by 4 bases and J by 0 bases, with 9 bases between the two germline ends. The CDR3 spells CASSTRQMNTEAFF. The CDR3 DNA reads TGTGCCAGTAGTACCAGACAGATGAACACTGAAGCTTTCTTT.

A single count supports this clone. V usage is TRBV28 and J usage is TRBJ1-1; 9 bases match TRBD1. CDR3 length equals 14 residues. The germline V gene encodes CDR1 MDHEN and CDR2 SYDVKM. V trimming: 5 bases; J trimming: 0 bases; junction bases outside the gene matches: 1. This CDR3 is CASSRDRVNTEAFF. The CDR3 DNA follows: TGTGCCAGCAGTAGGGACAGGGTGAACACTGAAGCTTTCTTT.

This clone came up once. The chain is built from TRBV28 and TRBJ1-4; 7 bases agree with TRBD1. Germline V gene sequence: CDR1 MDHEN, CDR2 SYDVKM. The CDR3 extends over 13 amino acids. J lost 8 bases, V lost 6 bases, and 6 bases had no gene match. This chain's CDR3 is CASREDREEKLFF. In nucleotides, the CDR3 is TGTGCCAGCAGAGAAGACAGGGAGGAAAAACTGTTTTTT.

This chain joins TRBV28 and TRBJ1-6; a possible D gene is TRBD1 (5 bases). Germline V CDR1 and CDR2: MDHEN, SYDVKM. The CDR3 loop spans 15 amino acids. V was shortened by 5 bases and J by 10 bases, with 18 bases between the two germline ends. CDR3 in DNA: TGTGCCAGCAGTGCTGTGGGGCAGACAAAATCACCCCTCCACTTT. Its protein product is CASSAVGQTKSPLHF.

The V call is TRBV9, the J call TRBJ1-4; maybe TRBD1 (6 bases). This CDR3 region has 14 residues. Germline V gene sequence: CDR1 SGDLS, CDR2 YYNGEE. The ends were cut back, 3 bases at V and 7 bases at J, with 13 bases in the middle. The CDR3 here is CASSATGRGEKLFF. The CDR3 DNA reads TGTGCCAGCAGCGCCACAGGGAGGGGTGAAAAACTGTTTTTT.

The V gene is TRBV7-8, the J gene TRBJ1-2, with TRBD1 as a possible D gene (5 bases). Germline V gene data show CDR1 as SGHVS and CDR2 as FQNEAQ. Trimming removed 4 bases from V and 8 bases from J, with 20 bases in between. CDR3 length: 15 residues. CDR3 sequence reads: CASSSGEGTLRGYTF. The CDR3 bases are TGTGCCAGCAGCTCGGGTGAGGGGACTCTACGGGGCTACACCTTC.

The chain joins TRBV2 to TRBJ2-7; 8 bases fit TRBD1. The CDR3 length is 14 residues. The germline V gene encodes CDR1 SNHLY and CDR2 FYNNEI. For the CDR3, the DNA is TGTGCCAGCAGCATGACAGGGGTGGATGGGTTGGCACGGGTC. It is translated as CASSMTGVDGLARV.

The CDR3: CASSPLGQGGKGIQYF. CDR3 coding DNA: TGTGCCAGCAGCCCACTAGGACAGGGAGGGAAAGGCATTCAGTACTTC. V is TRBV7-8 and J is TRBJ2-4, with a tentative D call TRBD1 (8 bases). V lost 5 bases to trimming and J lost 9 bases, with 23 bases between them. Per germline, CDR1 SGHVS and CDR2 FQNEAQ. The CDR3 covers 16 residues.

The V call is TRBV25-1, the J call TRBJ1-5, with a tentative D call TRBD1 (6 bases). V was cut by 6 bases and J by 4 bases, with 25 bases left in between. Germline V gene data show CDR1 as MGHDK and CDR2 as SYGVNS. This CDR3 comprises 18 residues. CDR3 in amino acids: CASSDGGRGSGWNQPQHF. Written as DNA, the CDR3 is TGTGCCAGCAGCGATGGGGGCAGGGGATCGGGTTGGAATCAGCCCCAGCATTTT.

This chain links TRBV5-1 with TRBJ2-1; 9 bases fit TRBD1. The V gene end was trimmed by 1 base and the J gene end by 7 bases; junction bases not matched to a gene: 12. The CDR3 consists of 17 residues. Germline V gene sequence: CDR1 SGHRS, CDR2 YFSETQ. In DNA form, the CDR3 reads TGCGCCAGCAGCTTGAATTTACAGGGGGCATTGGTGAATGAGCAGTTCTTC. It encodes CASSLNLQGALVNEQFF.

This clone was found a few times. The genes are TRBV5-4 and TRBJ2-7; a weak D match, TRBD1 (5 bases). The CDR3 loop spans 13 amino acids. V lost 0 bases and J 3 bases, leaving 7 bases between the germline ends. The V gene's germline CDR1 is SGHNT and CDR2 YYREEE (reference sequence). The DNA of the CDR3 is TGTGCCAGCAGCTTGGGGGGCATCTACGAGCAGTACGTC. Translation gives CASSLGGIYEQYV.

V and J are TRBV9 and TRBJ1-6; D gene uncertain. This CDR3 contains 15 residues. The germline gives CDR1 SGDLS, CDR2 YYNGEE. The germline V and J ends were trimmed by 0 bases and 6 bases, with 10 bases remaining between them. The CDR3 region has the DNA TGTGCCAGCAGCGTAGAGGGTGGGAGTAATTCACCCCTCCACTTT. This translates into CASSVEGGSNSPLHF.

The CDR3 region has the DNA TGTGCCAGCTTACGGAATGGGGGCAGGGACACTGAAGCTTTCTTT. The encoded protein is CASLRNGGRDTEAFF. The chain combines TRBV18 with TRBJ1-1; maybe TRBD1 (6 bases). Trimming stripped 7 bases from V and 3 bases from J, with 18 bases between. The germline CDR1 and CDR2 sequences are KGHSH and LQKENI. The CDR3 extends over 15 amino acids. The full variable domain, in which reference TRBV18 and TRBJ1-1 provide the parts outside the CDR3, is NAGVMQNPRHLVRRRGQEARLRCSPMKGHSHVYWYRQLPEEGLKFMVYLQKENIIDESGMPKERFSAEFPKEGPSILRIQQVVRGDSAAYFCASLRNGGRDTEAFFGQGTRLTVV.

CDR3 loop: CASSILREVNTEAFF. CDR3 coding DNA: TGTGCCAGTAGTATCCTAAGGGAGGTGAACACTGAAGCTTTCTTT. The V call is TRBV19, the J call TRBJ1-1; D call uncertain. V lost 3 bases to trimming and J lost 0 bases, with 11 bases between them. The germline V gene has CDR1 LNHDA and CDR2 SQIVND (reference sequence). CDR3 size: 15 residues.

CDR3 sequence (DNA): TGTGCCAGCAGCCCCGAGGGAGGGCGGGGGACCCAGTACTTC. Amino acid sequence: CASSPEGGRGTQYF. V usage is TRBV7-3 and J usage is TRBJ2-5; 7 nucleotides match TRBD2. The CDR3 sequence is 14 residues long. Germline V gene data show CDR1 as SGHTA and CDR2 as FQGTGA. With V trimmed by 5 bases and J by 7 bases, 10 bases remained unmatched.

The V gene is TRBV7-2, the J gene TRBJ1-1; TRBD1 matches at 10 bases. The length of the CDR3 is 15 residues. Germline V gene sequence: CDR1 SGHTA, CDR2 FQGNSA. V lost 5 bases to trimming and J lost 5 bases; unmatched junction nucleotides: 8. CDR3 sequence: CASSKRQGARTEAFF. For the CDR3, the DNA is TGTGCCAGCAGCAAGAGACAGGGGGCTCGGACTGAAGCTTTCTTT.

This clone has just a few counts. J is TRBJ1-2 and V is TRBV9; TRBD1 agrees at 8 bases. Germline V gives CDR1 SGDLS, CDR2 YYNGEE. The CDR3 totals 15 residues. V was clipped by 0 bases and J by 4 bases; unmatched bases: 5. The CDR3 region is CASSVAPGGAYGYTF. In nucleotides, the CDR3 is TGTGCCAGCAGCGTAGCCCCAGGGGGCGCCTATGGCTACACCTTC.